Listed below are T cell receptor beta chains from one sample, sequenced in a study of T cells after somatic rescue of genetic block. Assay: immunoSEQ multiplex PCR; the TCRdb copy retains only in-frame clones and omits some. The sample has 70,000 or so clones, about 91% seen once. The sequenced sample was peripheral blood mononuclear cells (PBMCs). The receptors derive from a man in his forties. CDR3s include the opening cysteine and the closing phenylalanine or tryptophan. D genes are given only for firm matches. Not all rows give a size; the values are once, few, many and, for expanded clones, a class.

d_call: TRBD2
j_call: TRBJ2-2
v_call: TRBV15
clone_size: NA
cdr3_length: 17
cdr3_aa: CATSRGVGTSATGELFF
cdr3_nt: TGTGCCACCAGCAGAGGAGTTGGCACTAGCGCCACCGGGGAGCTGTTTTTT

d_call: NA
j_call: TRBJ1-2
v_call: TRBV4-2
clone_size: NA
cdr3_length: 15
cdr3_aa: CASSQEWQGGYGYTF
cdr3_nt: TGTGCCAGCAGCCAAGAATGGCAGGGTGGCTATGGCTACACCTTC

d_call: TRBD2
j_call: TRBJ2-2
v_call: TRBV28
clone_size: once
cdr3_length: 16
cdr3_aa: CASSLLLAGGTGELFF
cdr3_nt: TGTGCCAGCAGTTTATTGCTAGCGGGAGGCACCGGGGAGCTGTTTTTT

d_call: TRBD1
j_call: TRBJ1-1
v_call: TRBV6-6
clone_size: NA
cdr3_length: 13
cdr3_aa: CASGPQGATEAFF
cdr3_nt: TGTGCCAGCGGACCCCAGGGGGCAACTGAAGCTTTCTTT

d_call: TRBD2
j_call: TRBJ2-7
v_call: TRBV19
clone_size: few
cdr3_length: 16
cdr3_aa: CASSITTRGGGHEQYF
cdr3_nt: TGTGCCAGTAGTATTACGACCCGAGGCGGGGGTCACGAGCAGTACTTC

d_call: TRBD1
j_call: TRBJ2-2
v_call: TRBV2
clone_size: NA
cdr3_length: 15
cdr3_aa: CASSRQGAGTGELFF
cdr3_nt: TGTGCCAGCAGTAGACAGGGGGCAGGCACCGGGGAGCTGTTTTTT

d_call: NA
j_call: TRBJ1-1
v_call: TRBV19
clone_size: NA
cdr3_length: 13
cdr3_aa: CASSIQGRTEAFF
cdr3_nt: TGTGCCAGTAGTATCCAGGGGAGGACTGAAGCTTTCTTT

d_call: TRBD2
j_call: TRBJ2-2
v_call: TRBV18
clone_size: NA
cdr3_length: 16
cdr3_aa: CASSEGLAGNTGELFF
cdr3_nt: TGTGCCAGCTCAGAGGGACTAGCGGGGAACACCGGGGAGCTGTTTTTT

d_call: TRBD2
j_call: TRBJ2-3
v_call: TRBV5-1
clone_size: NA
cdr3_length: 16
cdr3_aa: CASSFRSGGLTDTQYF
cdr3_nt: TGCGCCAGCAGCTTCCGTAGCGGGGGGCTCACAGATACGCAGTATTTT

d_call: NA
j_call: TRBJ2-3
v_call: TRBV5-1
clone_size: NA
cdr3_length: 14
cdr3_aa: CASSPRSGADTQYF
cdr3_nt: TGCGCCAGCAGCCCTCGATCGGGGGCAGATACGCAGTATTTT

d_call: NA
j_call: TRBJ2-1
v_call: TRBV15
clone_size: NA
cdr3_length: 15
cdr3_aa: CATSRGGASNNEQFF
cdr3_nt: TGTGCCACCAGCAGAGGTGGGGCCTCTAACAATGAGCAGTTCTTC

d_call: NA
j_call: TRBJ2-3
v_call: TRBV5-1
clone_size: few
cdr3_length: 15
cdr3_aa: CASSLLGTAGYTQYF
cdr3_nt: TGCGCCAGCAGCTTGTTAGGGACTGCAGGCTATACGCAGTATTTT

d_call: TRBD1
j_call: TRBJ2-3
v_call: TRBV4-2
clone_size: NA
cdr3_length: 14
cdr3_aa: CASSQTGGTDTQYF
cdr3_nt: TGTGCCAGCAGCCAAACAGGGGGCACAGATACGCAGTATTTT

d_call: TRBD2
j_call: TRBJ2-1
v_call: TRBV7-9
clone_size: once
cdr3_length: 15
cdr3_aa: CASSLIAGAYNEQFF
cdr3_nt: TGTGCCAGCAGCCTAATAGCGGGGGCCTACAATGAGCAGTTCTTC

d_call: NA
j_call: TRBJ1-4
v_call: TRBV5-1
clone_size: NA
cdr3_length: 13
cdr3_aa: CASSRQRNEKLFF
cdr3_nt: TGCGCCAGCAGTAGACAGCGTAATGAAAAACTGTTTTTT

d_call: NA
j_call: TRBJ1-2
v_call: TRBV7-9
clone_size: NA
cdr3_length: 15
cdr3_aa: CASSLALGPGYGYTF
cdr3_nt: TGTGCCAGCAGCTTAGCGCTGGGCCCGGGGTATGGCTACACCTTC

d_call: NA
j_call: TRBJ2-7
v_call: TRBV11-2
clone_size: NA
cdr3_length: 14
cdr3_aa: CASSLERGIHEQYF
cdr3_nt: TGTGCCAGCAGCTTAGAGAGAGGGATCCACGAGCAGTACTTC

d_call: NA
j_call: TRBJ1-2
v_call: TRBV25-1
clone_size: NA
cdr3_length: 11
cdr3_aa: CASGDFYGYTF
cdr3_nt: TGTGCCAGCGGGGACTTCTATGGCTACACCTTC

d_call: TRBD1
j_call: TRBJ2-3
v_call: TRBV9
clone_size: NA
cdr3_length: 15
cdr3_aa: CASSPGQGDSDTQYF
cdr3_nt: TGTGCCAGCAGCCCAGGACAGGGGGATTCAGATACGCAGTATTTT

d_call: NA
j_call: TRBJ1-1
v_call: TRBV29-1
clone_size: NA
cdr3_length: 11
cdr3_aa: CSVTENTEAFF
cdr3_nt: TGCAGCGTAACAGAGAACACTGAAGCTTTCTTT

d_call: NA
j_call: TRBJ2-4
v_call: TRBV5-5
clone_size: NA
cdr3_length: 13
cdr3_aa: CASSSGVGNIQYF
cdr3_nt: TGTGCCAGCAGCTCCGGGGTGGGGAACATTCAGTACTTC

d_call: NA
j_call: TRBJ1-2
v_call: TRBV29-1
clone_size: NA
cdr3_length: 13
cdr3_aa: CSVEATTAYGYTF
cdr3_nt: TGCAGCGTTGAAGCGACGACAGCGTATGGCTACACCTTC

d_call: NA
j_call: TRBJ2-7
v_call: TRBV6-6
clone_size: NA
cdr3_length: 15
cdr3_aa: CASNQPGTPPYEQYF
cdr3_nt: TGTGCCAGCAACCAACCCGGGACACCCCCCTACGAGCAGTACTTC

d_call: NA
j_call: TRBJ1-2
v_call: TRBV10-2
clone_size: NA
cdr3_length: 13
cdr3_aa: CASSESASYGYTF
cdr3_nt: TGCGCCAGCAGTGAGTCGGCCAGCTATGGCTACACCTTC

d_call: NA
j_call: TRBJ1-1
v_call: TRBV4-1
clone_size: NA
cdr3_length: 13
cdr3_aa: CASSYRAGTEAFF
cdr3_nt: TGCGCCAGCAGCTACAGGGCGGGCACTGAAGCTTTCTTT